The 23 T cell receptor beta chains presented below share a single source sample, sequenced in a study of identical twins. Via MiXCR, TCRdb re-called the 5' RACE reads, giving one row per CDR3 protein. The table includes 250,000 to 300,000 distinct CDR3 sequences, roughly 9.7% detected once. These data also formed part of another study, on yellow fever vaccine responses in identical twins.

The sequencing sample was made of CD8+ T cells sorted from blood. These receptors all come from a woman aged 18-29 years in good health.

The gene calls are TRBV7-8 and TRBJ1-1, with D possibly matching TRBD1 (6 bases). Between the trimmed V and J ends, which lost 4 bases and 1 base, there was a span of 13 bases. The CDR3 length is 15 residues. CDR1 and CDR2 (germline): SGHVS, FQNEAQ. DNA for the CDR3: TGTGCCAGCAGCTCCCCGGGACAAAGGAACACTGAAGCTTTCTTT. Translating it yields CASSSPGQRNTEAFF.

This clonotype came up a few times. V is TRBV12-3 or TRBV12-4 and J is TRBJ2-5; 7 positions match TRBD1. Losses at the gene ends were 5 bases for V and 11 bases for J; bases not matched to a gene: 5. The CDR3 consists of 11 residues. The CDR3 loop is CASSPDRAQYF. The CDR3 coding sequence is TGTGCCAGCAGTCCAGACAGGGCGCAGTACTTC.

A few counts support this clonotype. V is TRBV4-1 and J is TRBJ2-5; 10 bases match TRBD2. The CDR3 length is 14 residues. Germline V gene sequence: CDR1 MGHRA, CDR2 YSYEKL. V lost 5 bases and J lost 3; bases outside the gene matches: 3. CDR3 protein: CASSWTSGEETQYF. The DNA for the CDR3 is TGCGCCAGCAGCTGGACTAGCGGAGAAGAGACCCAGTACTTC.

This clonotype was seen many times. The chain has TRBV27 and TRBJ2-3; D is undetermined. The CDR3 contains 11 residues. The V and J ends lost 4 bases and 4 bases respectively, with 3 bases between them. The germline V gene encodes CDR1 MNHEY and CDR2 SMNVEV (reference sequence). Here the CDR3 DNA reads TGTGCCAGCAGTTCAGCAGATACGCAGTATTTT. This gives the protein CASSSADTQYF.

The chain carries TRBV7-6 and TRBJ2-7, with TRBD2 identical over 9 bases. Losses at the gene ends were 0 bases for V and 2 bases for J; bases not matched to a gene: 2. Germline V gives CDR1 SGHVS, CDR2 FNYEAQ. The CDR3 covers 15 residues. The CDR3 DNA is TGTGCCAGCAGCTTAGCTAGCGGGGGCACCTACGAGCAGTACTTC. It encodes CASSLASGGTYEQYF.

Only a few counts were recorded for this clonotype. The rearrangement uses TRBV20-1 and TRBJ2-1, with a tentative D call TRBD2 (5 bases). Germline V lookup: CDR1 DFQATT, CDR2 SNEGSKA (reference sequence). This CDR3 is 15 amino acids long. Trimming took 3 bases from V and 1 from J, leaving 13 bases between them. This CDR3 reads CSARSDRESYNEQFF. The CDR3, as DNA: TGCAGTGCTAGGTCCGATAGGGAGTCCTACAATGAGCAGTTCTTC.

The chain is built from TRBV6-4 and TRBJ1-6; D gene unclear. The V end lost 0 bases, the J end lost 9 bases, and 9 bases lay between the germline ends. The CDR3 has 14 amino acids. CDR1 is MRHNA and CDR2 is SNTAGT in the germline V gene. DNA of the CDR3: TGTGCCAGCAGTGACTCGCCCGAACGTTCACCCCTCCACTTT. This sequence encodes CASSDSPERSPLHF.

This clonotype was seen more than once but under ten times. The chain recombines TRBV5-6 with TRBJ2-7, with 9 bases aligning to TRBD1. Looked up from germline, CDR1 is SGHDT and CDR2 is YYEEEE. V lost 4 bases to trimming and J lost 4 bases; unmatched junction nucleotides: 6. The CDR3 spans 14 residues. This CDR3 reads CASSKGTGFYEQYF. CDR3 sequence (DNA): TGTGCCAGCAGCAAAGGGACAGGGTTTTACGAGCAGTACTTC.

This chain links TRBV27 with TRBJ1-1; D gene uncertain. The germline V gene encodes CDR1 MNHEY and CDR2 SMNVEV (reference sequence). CDR3 length: 14 amino acids. Between the trimmed V and J ends, which lost 2 bases and 6 bases, there was a span of 13 bases. DNA of the CDR3: TGTGCCAGCAGTTTAGGAGGGATGTTGCCTGAAGCTTTCTTT. It encodes CASSLGGMLPEAFF.

The sample holds many counts of this clonotype. This chain joins TRBV20-1 and TRBJ2-1; the match to TRBD2 covers 9 bases. The CDR3 is 16 residues long. With 0 bases clipped from V and 4 bases from J, the junction kept 7 bases outside the gene matches. Per germline, CDR1 DFQATT and CDR2 SNEGSKA (reference sequence). The CDR3: CSARDLATSGYNEQFF. The CDR3 region has the DNA TGCAGTGCTAGAGATCTGGCGACTAGCGGTTACAATGAGCAGTTCTTC.

There are many counts of this clonotype. V and J are TRBV28 and TRBJ1-5; D not resolved. V shed 3 bases and J shed 2 bases, with 11 bases lying between them. This CDR3 contains 15 residues. Germline V gene sequence: CDR1 MDHEN, CDR2 SYDVKM. The CDR3 region is CASSLFKGGNQPQHF. CDR3 nucleotide sequence: TGTGCCAGCAGTTTGTTCAAGGGAGGCAATCAGCCCCAGCATTTT.

DNA of the CDR3: TGTGCCAGCAGCGCTGGACCAAGCGAAGAGACCCAGTACTTC. This codes for CASSAGPSEETQYF. This chain uses TRBV5-4 with TRBJ2-5; no firm D call. Trimming took off 4 bases at V and 3 bases at J, with 13 bases between the two ends. Germline V gene sequence: CDR1 SGHNT, CDR2 YYREEE (reference sequence). The length of the CDR3 is 14 residues.

This clonotype was recorded many times. V is TRBV15 and J is TRBJ1-5, with D perhaps matching TRBD1 (5 bases). CDR3 length: 15 amino acids. V was trimmed by 1 base and J by 3 bases, leaving 10 bases between them. The germline V gene encodes CDR1 LNHNV and CDR2 YYDKDF (reference sequence). This CDR3 is CATSRGRGYNQPQHF. CDR3 DNA sequence: TGTGCCACCAGCAGAGGAAGGGGATACAATCAGCCCCAGCATTTT.

This clonotype was detected ten times or more. The chain is built from TRBV5-1 and TRBJ2-1; 9 bases agree with TRBD2. The germline V gene has CDR1 SGHRS and CDR2 YFSETQ. V dropped 4 bases and J dropped 4; count of bases not matched to a gene: 9. The CDR3 length is 16 residues. The CDR3 spells CASSERSGGPYNEQFF. For the CDR3, the DNA is TGCGCCAGCAGCGAGCGTAGCGGGGGACCGTACAATGAGCAGTTCTTC.

This chain links TRBV3-1 with TRBJ2-6, with 7 bases matching TRBD1. Germline V gene lookup returns CDR1 LGHDT and CDR2 YNNKEL (reference sequence). The trim removed 5 bases at V and 1 base at J, leaving 2 bases unmatched. This CDR3 is built from 15 residues. The CDR3 spells CASSTQGSGANVLTF. The CDR3 nucleotides are TGTGCCAGCAGCACACAGGGGTCTGGGGCCAACGTCCTGACTTTC.

This clonotype was observed a handful of times. This rearrangement joins TRBV10-2 to TRBJ2-7, with a weak D call TRBD1 (5 bases). Germline lookup yields CDR1 WSHSY and CDR2 SAAADI. Trimming took 6 bases from V and 2 from J, leaving 14 bases between them. The CDR3 is 14 residues long. As DNA, the CDR3 is TGCGCCAGCAGGGACCCAGGGCTAGCCTACGAGCAGTACTTC. Translated: CASRDPGLAYEQYF.

About this clonotype itself: A single base separates this from a much larger clone, so it may be a read error. The V and J genes are TRBV5-1 and TRBJ2-2; D gene uncertain. The germline V and J ends were trimmed by 3 bases and 7 bases, with 4 bases remaining between them. The CDR3 spans 11 residues. Germline V CDR1 and CDR2: SGHRS, YFSETQ. Here the CDR3 DNA reads TGCGCCAGCAGCTCCAACGGGGAGCTGTTTTTT. As protein: CASSSNGELFF.

The table lists this clonotype with many counts. The chain carries TRBV7-9 and TRBJ2-5, with 8 bases identical to TRBD1. Germline V gives CDR1 SEHNR, CDR2 FQNEAQ (reference sequence). The CDR3 is made up of 14 amino acids. The V and J ends lost 1 base and 3 bases, in that order; junction bases with no gene match: 1. The CDR3 here is CASSLVTGEETQYF. The DNA of the CDR3 is TGTGCCAGCAGCTTAGTGACAGGGGAAGAGACCCAGTACTTC.

This clonotype was picked up a small number of times. The V gene is TRBV29-1, the J gene TRBJ1-2; weak D call: TRBD1 (6 bases). The CDR3 sequence is 12 residues long. CDR1 and CDR2 (germline): SQVTM, ANQGSEA. Trimming stripped 6 bases from V and 8 bases from J, with 16 bases between. In DNA, the CDR3 is TGCAGCGTCGTACAGGGAAGTGACGGCTACACCTTC. This codes for CSVVQGSDGYTF. The full variable domain, its missing parts supplied by reference TRBV29-1 and TRBJ1-2, is SAVISQKPSRDICQRGTSLTIQCQVDSQVTMMFWYRQQPGQSLTLIATANQGSEATYESGFVIDKFPISRPNLTFSTLTVSNMSPEDSSIYLCSVVQGSDGYTFGSGTRLTVV.

This sequence joins TRBV27 and TRBJ2-1, with D possibly matching TRBD2 (6 bases). The germline V and J ends were trimmed by 7 bases and 6 bases, with 22 bases remaining between them. Germline assignment: CDR1 MNHEY and CDR2 SMNVEV (reference sequence). This CDR3 region has 16 residues. In DNA form, the CDR3 reads TGTGCCAGCACCCCCCTCGCGGGTGGAGGGGCCAATGAGCAGTTCTTC. Translating it yields CASTPLAGGGANEQFF.

The gene calls are TRBV20-1 and TRBJ2-7; D may correspond to TRBD1 or TRBD2 (6 bases each). V was clipped by 0 bases and J by 3 bases, with 12 bases between them. The CDR3 has 14 residues. From germline, CDR1 is DFQATT and CDR2 SNEGSKA (reference sequence). CDR3 residues: CSARDRGGGYEQYF. In DNA, the CDR3 is TGCAGTGCTAGAGATCGAGGAGGGGGCTACGAGCAGTACTTC.

Of note for this clonotype: One end of the junction fails to match germline, which may point to a read error. The chain employs TRBV7-8 and TRBJ2-1; 9 bases align to TRBD2. CDR1 and CDR2 (germline): SGHVS, FQNEAQ. There are 16 residues in the CDR3. The DNA for the CDR3 is TGTGCCGGCAGCTTAGGAACTAGCGGGTTCTACAATGAGCAGTTCTTC. Its translation is CAGSLGTSGFYNEQFF.

This clonotype has just a few counts. The chain has TRBV11-2 and TRBJ2-2, with D tentatively TRBD1 (6 bases). Trimming took off 2 bases at V and 2 bases at J, with 9 bases between the two ends. The germline gives CDR1 SGHAT, CDR2 FQNNGV. The CDR3 runs 15 residues. CDR3 in amino acids: CASSLRTVNTGELFF. The CDR3 DNA follows: TGTGCCAGCAGCTTACGGACAGTTAACACCGGGGAGCTGTTTTTT.